This note documents a single T cell receptor beta chain sequence. The antigen this receptor binds is unknown. Within one base of it there is no much larger clone, and no base qualities were kept. These data originate in a study of T cell responses to AZD1222 COVID-19 vaccine (dated by TCRdb to 2020 to 2022). In terms of the full investigation: AZD1222 recipients whose second dose came at about 4 weeks and those whose second dose came at about 12 weeks were combined into one group, since spike-specific TCR depth and breadth did not differ between the two schedules. TCR sequencing covered roughly 230 trial participants: 200 to 210 given two doses of AZD1222 and about 26 given two doses of MenACWY control vaccine. Trial participants were enrolled by age into 18-55, 56-69 and 70-plus year subgroups, with approximately 150, 30 and 60 TCR-sequenced participants respectively.

From its cysteine to its phenylalanine, the CDR3 spans 15 amino acids. Kept here is only the CDR3 DNA, which spans 45 bases and is read in frame from base 1. The germline V gene sets CDR1 to SGHTA and CDR2 to FQGNSA. Germline trimming: 3 bases from V, 1 base from J; junction bases outside gene matches: 0. Findings and caveats that apply to the study as a whole: The whole spike protein was spanned by vaccine-associated CD4 TCRs, and dominant responses were seen in regions 160-218 and 743-854. In the small 56-69-year group, the increase in depth fell short of significance, most likely because of low power. Because no samples from the day 14 peak response were available, repertoires could be characterized only after the peak T cell response. Nearly half of unique spike-specific TCRs reportedly recognized epitopes outside regions mutated in the B.1.351 and B.1.1.7 variants. Participants were mostly white British and included more females than males, and it was suggested by the authors that clonal diversity may have been underestimated. After two AZD1222 doses, both the breadth and the depth of spike-specific TCRs were significantly higher than at day 0 and than in MenACWY recipients. Conclusions about previously exposed vaccinees are limited because only five to seven AZD1222 recipients were SARS-CoV-2 seropositive at baseline.

The CDR3 regions of human TCRbeta chains were subjected to immunosequencing. The published analysis was carried out like this. TCRs in the repertoires were compared against a reference library of SARS-CoV-2-specific TCRs that had been generated with the MIRA antigen-specificity platform. Breadth was defined as the fraction of unique TCRs that were SARS-CoV-2-associated, and depth was defined as the fraction of total T cells that were SARS-CoV-2-associated. Each spike-specific TCR was assigned to its reactive spike region and to a CD4 or CD8 class using the MIRA data. Log10-transformed breadth and depth values were compared by one-way ANOVA with Sidak's multiple comparisons tests. Not all clones reach the TCRdb copy of this immuneACCESS table, which keeps in-frame sequences only. Checked studies attribute under half of the gap to unresolved V genes and leave the rest unexplained. The V and J calls and clone size come from that table; D and trimming were worked out from the DNA. The sample records just over 65,000 clones, roughly 87% of which are singletons. The ten largest clones capture 15% to 20% of the sample.

What the time point label conveys for this sample: baseline before first vaccination. Vaccinee samples were obtained from the UK trials COV001 and COV002, which included a single-blind randomized controlled phase 2/3 trial of AZD1222 (ChAdOx1 nCoV-19) in healthy adults. For TCRbeta chain sequencing, PBMC samples were collected from trial participants at day 0 and at day 28 after the second dose. This sample comprised peripheral blood, obtained on day 0 of AZD1222 vaccination. This TCR came from an adult in good health. The chain employs TRBV7-2 and TRBJ2-5; TRBD2 fits 12 bases in the junction. The DNA sequence is TGTGCCAGCAGCTTGACTAGCGGGGGCCAAGAGACCCAGTACTTC. The resulting protein is CASSLTSGGQETQYF. Extended through the reference TRBV7-2 and TRBJ2-5 proteins, this CDR3 yields the full variable domain: GAGVSQSPSNKVTEKGKDVELRCDPISGHTALYWYRQSLGQGLEFLIYFQGNSAPDKSGLPSDRFSAERTGGSVSTLTIQRTQQEDSAVYLCASSLTSGGQETQYFGPGTRLLVL.